These T cell receptor beta chains were read from a single sample in a study of T-cell reconstitution after alpha-beta-depleted transplantation in children. Via MiXCR, TCRdb re-called the PCR reads, giving one row per CDR3 protein. The data hold a few hundred thousand distinct CDR3 sequences, with approximately 7% observed a single time. Sequencing used PBMCs, obtained before TCRalphabeta/CD19-depleted stem cell transplant. The receptor source for this set is a boy aged 2 to 10 with acute lymphoblastic leukemia, due to receive a stem cell transplant. CDR3s include the opening cysteine and the closing phenylalanine or tryptophan. Expanded clones get a size class; other rows say once, few or many, or leave the size out.

v_call: TRBV29-1; j_call: TRBJ1-5; clone_size: few; cdr3_aa: CSVDWYQGGRNQPQHF
v_call: TRBV12-3/TRBV12-4; j_call: TRBJ2-7; clone_size: few; cdr3_aa: CASSPSGGGAEQYF
v_call: TRBV5-1; j_call: TRBJ2-1; clone_size: many; cdr3_aa: CASSLPGPGDEQFF
v_call: TRBV6-2/TRBV6-3; j_call: TRBJ2-3; clone_size: many; cdr3_aa: CASSYSPGQYF
v_call: TRBV20-1; j_call: TRBJ2-7; clone_size: many; cdr3_aa: CSAPTSGRDEQYF
v_call: TRBV14; j_call: TRBJ1-2; clone_size: many; cdr3_aa: CASSQDDIGWGYGYTF
v_call: TRBV18; j_call: TRBJ1-6; clone_size: many; cdr3_aa: CASSPNRGNSPLHF
v_call: TRBV18; j_call: TRBJ1-1; clone_size: many; cdr3_aa: CASSPGETNTEAFF
v_call: TRBV15; j_call: TRBJ2-5; clone_size: many; cdr3_aa: CATSGSPPWSETQYF
v_call: TRBV12-3/TRBV12-4; j_call: TRBJ2-1; clone_size: many; cdr3_aa: CASSFEERSEQFF
v_call: TRBV6-2/TRBV6-3; j_call: TRBJ2-1; clone_size: few; cdr3_aa: CASSPAGVAATYNEQFF
v_call: TRBV2; j_call: TRBJ1-2; clone_size: many; cdr3_aa: CASSEGQEFNGYTF
v_call: TRBV30; j_call: TRBJ2-7; clone_size: few; cdr3_aa: CAWFRGSYEQYF
v_call: TRBV20-1; j_call: TRBJ2-2; clone_size: few; cdr3_aa: CSARDKGPGELFF
v_call: TRBV28; j_call: TRBJ2-1; clone_size: .; cdr3_aa: CASSSGGPQNEQFF
v_call: TRBV29-1; j_call: TRBJ2-7; clone_size: .; cdr3_aa: CSVEGYRDRGLEQYF
v_call: TRBV18; j_call: TRBJ2-5; clone_size: many; cdr3_aa: CASSPQGSSQETQYF
v_call: TRBV7-3; j_call: TRBJ2-3; clone_size: few; cdr3_aa: CASSSGDVSTDTQYF
v_call: TRBV2; j_call: TRBJ1-2; clone_size: few; cdr3_aa: CASIIPRQTESYGYTF
v_call: TRBV12-3/TRBV12-4; j_call: TRBJ2-7; clone_size: many; cdr3_aa: CASSRDGGYEQYF
v_call: TRBV20-1; j_call: TRBJ2-3; clone_size: many; cdr3_aa: CSADLGGQPTDTQYF
v_call: TRBV5-1; j_call: TRBJ2-3; clone_size: .; cdr3_aa: CASSSGLASTDTQYF
v_call: TRBV12-3/TRBV12-4; j_call: TRBJ1-5; clone_size: .; cdr3_aa: CASRRTGDRGSNQPQHF
v_call: TRBV28; j_call: TRBJ1-1; clone_size: many; cdr3_aa: CASSLGAAPNIVAFF
v_call: TRBV20-1; j_call: TRBJ2-1; clone_size: many; cdr3_aa: CSAREDRALYNEQFF
v_call: TRBV28; j_call: TRBJ2-2; clone_size: many; cdr3_aa: CASSYITVNTGELFF
v_call: TRBV20-1; j_call: TRBJ2-5; clone_size: .; cdr3_aa: CSLAGAYQETQYF
v_call: TRBV10-3; j_call: TRBJ1-2; clone_size: many; cdr3_aa: CAISEPLRGSMDGYTF
v_call: TRBV15; j_call: TRBJ2-7; clone_size: .; cdr3_aa: CATSQDRAREQYF
v_call: TRBV28; j_call: TRBJ2-3; clone_size: many; cdr3_aa: CASSSHGLAVTDTQYF
v_call: TRBV12-3/TRBV12-4; j_call: TRBJ2-1; clone_size: few; cdr3_aa: CASSTTGAYNEQFF
v_call: TRBV5-1; j_call: TRBJ2-3; clone_size: many; cdr3_aa: CASSTLAGGPGDTQYF
v_call: TRBV18; j_call: TRBJ2-3; clone_size: .; cdr3_aa: CASSPYRNTDTQYF
v_call: TRBV29-1; j_call: TRBJ2-1; clone_size: .; cdr3_aa: CSVVASGGYNEQFF
v_call: TRBV25-1; j_call: TRBJ2-3; clone_size: many; cdr3_aa: CASSDAGSLGTDTQYF
v_call: TRBV6-2/TRBV6-3; j_call: TRBJ1-1; clone_size: .; cdr3_aa: CASGRRRSEAFF
v_call: TRBV5-1; j_call: TRBJ2-7; clone_size: many; cdr3_aa: CASSPGGNPYEQYF
v_call: TRBV3-1; j_call: TRBJ2-5; clone_size: few; cdr3_aa: CASSQAVLVEETQYF
v_call: TRBV7-9; j_call: TRBJ2-3; clone_size: many; cdr3_aa: CASSLALDFTDTQYF
v_call: TRBV9; j_call: TRBJ1-2; clone_size: few; cdr3_aa: CASSPNEGSDYGYTF
v_call: TRBV9; j_call: TRBJ1-6; clone_size: many; cdr3_aa: CASSREARHSPLHF
v_call: TRBV6-5; j_call: TRBJ1-6; clone_size: .; cdr3_aa: CASSYGQGAVKDNSPLHF